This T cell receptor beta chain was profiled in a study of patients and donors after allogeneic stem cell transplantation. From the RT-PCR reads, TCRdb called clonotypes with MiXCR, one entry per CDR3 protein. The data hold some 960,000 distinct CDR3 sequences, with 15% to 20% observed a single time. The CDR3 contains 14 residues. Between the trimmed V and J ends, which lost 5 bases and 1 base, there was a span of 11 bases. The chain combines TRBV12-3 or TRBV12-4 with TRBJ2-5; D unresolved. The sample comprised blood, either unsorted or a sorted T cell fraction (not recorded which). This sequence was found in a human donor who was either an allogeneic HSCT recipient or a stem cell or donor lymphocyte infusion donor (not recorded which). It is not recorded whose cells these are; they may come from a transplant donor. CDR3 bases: TGTGCCAGCAGTCCCGCTAGTTCCCAAGAGACCCAGTACTTC. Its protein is CASSPASSQETQYF.